This T cell receptor beta chain derives from a study of T cell responses to AZD1222 COVID-19 vaccine. Study-wide results and caveats: Vaccination with two AZD1222 doses was followed by a rise in Spike-specific TCR breadth and depth. Mapped onto spike, vaccine-associated CD4 TCRs spanned it and were dominant at 160-218 and 743-854. Among the donors, most were white British and more were female, and clonal diversity was possibly underestimated.

TCRdb's table, derived via immunoSEQ multiplex PCR, lists solely in-frame clones and lacks some. This repertoire shows 150,000 to 200,000 clones, just over 90% found once; its top ten account for approximately 1.3%. The V gene lost 2 bases and the J gene lost 7 bases, with 14 bases spanning the gap. This CDR3 is 14 amino acids long. The germline CDR1 and CDR2 sequences are MNHEY and SVGEGT. As concerns this clone: The antigen remains unidentified.

Sequencing was performed on peripheral blood, taken 28 days after the second AZD1222 dose. The sequence was obtained from an adult who received the AZD1222 COVID-19 vaccine. The chain carries TRBV6-2 or TRBV6-3 and TRBJ1-2; D perhaps matches TRBD1 (5 bases). The DNA for the CDR3 is TGTGCCAGCAGTTACAGGGGCGTCGTCTCTGGCTACACCTTC. Translation: CASSYRGVVSGYTF.